Listed below are T cell receptor beta chains from one sample, sequenced in a study of tumor-infiltrating lymphocytes in primary liver carcinoma. TCRdb analysed the multiplex PCR reads with MiXCR anew, one entry per CDR3 protein. The table lists 25,000 to 35,000 distinct CDR3 sequences, over 60% of them singletons. Sequenced: liver tumor tissue from sampling region 5. These receptors all stem from a man between 35 and 55 years old with primary liver carcinoma and hepatitis B virus infection. Both conserved end residues are trimmed from each CDR3. The size entry is marked missing in some rows and otherwise reads once, few, many or a size class.

abundance	v_gene	j_gene	CDR3aa
.	TRBV11-2	TRBJ2-1	ASSPSPLLAGVHSEQF
.	TRBV20-1	TRBJ2-5	SALARQETEY
.	TRBV11-2	TRBJ2-7	ASSQETGGTYEQY
.	TRBV12-3/TRBV12-4	TRBJ2-7	ASNFGQGANYEQY
many	TRBV9	TRBJ2-7	ASSAGPGQGDEQY
.	TRBV11-1	TRBJ1-1	TSSRQVKTEAS
.	TRBV5-4	TRBJ2-3	VSSRPGSDTQY
.	TRBV5-1	TRBJ1-2	AGSLAGLAEYGYT
once	TRBV7-9	TRBJ1-2	DSSPECRLSQYGYT
.	TRBV5-5	TRBJ1-1	AISNTGDKNTEAF
.	TRBV5-4	TRBJ2-7	ASSAGDFTYEQY
once	TRBV9	TRBJ2-2	VSSRTLANTGELF
.	TRBV24-1	TRBJ2-1	ATSDLHRDRGDNEHF
.	TRBV5-6	TRBJ2-4	ASSLSGGETLLAKNIQY
.	TRBV11-2	TRBJ2-6	VNSLGANVLT
.	TRBV6-2/TRBV6-3	TRBJ2-1	ARSPWGSGKVNVQF
.	TRBV6-5	TRBJ2-7	TSSPYRVSCEQY
.	TRBV2	TRBJ2-7	DSGYGSWYEQY
few	TRBV10-3	TRBJ2-7	TISKDGSFSYEQY
few	TRBV10-1	TRBJ2-1	ARTFGNGSHEQF
once	TRBV11-1	TRBJ2-7	ASSLCSVYEQY
.	TRBV11-2	TRBJ2-3	AISASIDTQY
.	TRBV5-1	TRBJ2-7	ASSASYELY
.	TRBV5-4	TRBJ2-3	ASNLAGEDMQY
.	TRBV11-2	TRBJ2-3	ASSLELYTDMQY
.	TRBV29-1	TRBJ2-3	NFEIWARIQDTQY
.	TRBV6-1	TRBJ2-1	AIIIAGAGNEQF
.	TRBV6-2/TRBV6-3	TRBJ2-3	ASSFLRLAGAVANTQY
.	TRBV7-8	TRBJ2-5	ASRPEGGQETRY
.	TRBV12-3/TRBV12-4	TRBJ1-2	ASSLTGAGYS
once	TRBV4-1	TRBJ2-3	ASSQPGLAGGPQGTDTHY
.	TRBV13	TRBJ2-2	ASTIGGRALRTGELF
.	TRBV12-3/TRBV12-4	TRBJ1-6	DGSLGHGEGPLH
medium-sized	TRBV11-2	TRBJ2-1	ASSLDSSSYNEQF
.	TRBV29-1	TRBJ1-1	IVEGAGNTEAF
.	TRBV10-3	TRBJ2-3	AISRDYQCGTDTHY
.	TRBV6-5	TRBJ2-7	ASSHWIGDEQY
.	TRBV4-1	TRBJ2-7	ASSQTQGLASYEQY
once	TRBV4-2	TRBJ2-7	ASSQALVIGRPYEQY
.	TRBV4-2	TRBJ2-7	TSSQAANGVSYEQY
.	TRBV4-2	TRBJ2-3	ASSQDRAGVRDTEY
few	TRBV11-1	TRBJ2-2	ASSFTGAIGELL
.	TRBV10-3	.	AISDYEGDQPQY